This T cell receptor (beta chain) was found in a study of cytomegalovirus exposure and HLA in healthy donors. The CDR3 is 17 residues long. The trim removed 2 bases at V and 4 bases at J, leaving 13 bases unmatched. Germline-derived CDR1 and CDR2 are GTSNPN and SVGIG (reference sequence). Method: immunoSEQ multiplex PCR; TCRdb's copy keeps in-frame clones and lacks some. The sample contains 200,000 to 250,000 clones, around 87% of which appear only once. Regarding the study as a whole: Associated with cytomegalovirus, according to the listing, were 150 to 200 TCR beta chains. According to a later analysis, TCR clusters from the first cohort tended to co-occur in the roughly 110 validation repertoires.

About this clone itself: The antigen remains unidentified.

The clonotype originates from a woman aged 18-29 years in good health and CMV-seropositive. Material: PBMCs. V and J are TRBV30 and TRBJ2-7; 11 nucleotides line up with TRBD2. The CDR3 protein is CAWSRSLAGGGGYEQYF. The CDR3 bases are TGTGCCTGGAGTAGAAGTCTAGCGGGAGGAGGGGGGTACGAGCAGTACTTC.